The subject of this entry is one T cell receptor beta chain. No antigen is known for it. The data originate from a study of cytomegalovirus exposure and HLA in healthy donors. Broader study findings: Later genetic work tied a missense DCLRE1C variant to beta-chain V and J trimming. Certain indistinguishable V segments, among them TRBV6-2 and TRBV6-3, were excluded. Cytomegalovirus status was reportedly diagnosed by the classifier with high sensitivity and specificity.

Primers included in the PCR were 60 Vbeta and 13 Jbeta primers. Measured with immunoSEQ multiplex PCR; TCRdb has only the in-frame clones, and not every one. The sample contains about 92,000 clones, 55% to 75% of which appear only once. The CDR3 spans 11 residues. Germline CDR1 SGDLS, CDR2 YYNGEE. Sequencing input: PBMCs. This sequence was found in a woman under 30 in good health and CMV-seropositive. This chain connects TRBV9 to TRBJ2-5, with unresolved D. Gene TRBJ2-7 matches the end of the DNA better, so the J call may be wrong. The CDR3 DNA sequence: TGTGCCAGCAGCTCGTACTACGAGCAGTACTTC. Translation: CASSSYYEQYF.